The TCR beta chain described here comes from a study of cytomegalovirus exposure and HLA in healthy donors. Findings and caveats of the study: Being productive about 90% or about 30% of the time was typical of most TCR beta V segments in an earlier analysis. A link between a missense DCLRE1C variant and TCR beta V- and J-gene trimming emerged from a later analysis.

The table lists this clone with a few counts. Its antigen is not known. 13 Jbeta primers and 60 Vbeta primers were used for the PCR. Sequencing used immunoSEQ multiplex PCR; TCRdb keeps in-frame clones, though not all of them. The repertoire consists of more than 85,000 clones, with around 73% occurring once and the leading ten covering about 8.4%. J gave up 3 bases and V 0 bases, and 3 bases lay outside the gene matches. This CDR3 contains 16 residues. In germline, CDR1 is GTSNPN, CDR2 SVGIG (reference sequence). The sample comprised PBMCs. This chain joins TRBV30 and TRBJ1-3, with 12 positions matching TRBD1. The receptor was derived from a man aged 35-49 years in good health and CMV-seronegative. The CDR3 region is CAWSVGTGGFGNTIYF. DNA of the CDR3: TGTGCCTGGAGTGTAGGGACAGGGGGCTTTGGAAACACCATATATTTT.